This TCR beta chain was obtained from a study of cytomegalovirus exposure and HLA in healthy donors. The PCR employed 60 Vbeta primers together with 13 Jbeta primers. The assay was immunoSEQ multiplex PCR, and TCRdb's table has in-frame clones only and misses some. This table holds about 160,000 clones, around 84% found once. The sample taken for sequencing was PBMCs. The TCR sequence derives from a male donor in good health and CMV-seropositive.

Written as DNA, the CDR3 is TGTGCCAGTAGTTGGGGGCCCCAAGAGACCCAGTACTTC. This gives the protein CASSWGPQETQYF. The gene calls are TRBV19 and TRBJ2-5; the D gene is possibly TRBD1 (6 bases). Germline assignment: CDR1 LNHDA and CDR2 SQIVND (reference sequence). V lost 5 bases and J 1 base, leaving 8 bases between the germline ends. This CDR3 has 13 amino acids.